Listed below are T cell receptor beta chains from one sample, sequenced in a study of shared clonotypes between healthy human individuals. Only in-frame clones appear in the TCRdb table, and some are missing; sequencing was by immunoSEQ multiplex PCR. This table has roughly 490,000 clones, about 79% appearing once. Material for sequencing was PBMCs. Receptors originate from a woman between 35 and 50 years old in good health. Some clones in this sample may be carry-over from other donors' samples. Each CDR3 is given with its conserved first and last residue. The D gene is left open where the match is weak. For some rows the clone size is stated as once, few or many, or as a class when expanded; others skip it.

CDR3 DNA: TGTGCCAGCAGCAAAGTGGCGAGGTGCCGGGGCACTAATGAAAAACTGTTTTTT
CDR3 protein: CASSKVARCRGTNEKLFF
V gene: TRBV21-1
CDR3 length: 18
J gene: TRBJ1-4
clone size: once
D gene: NA

CDR3 DNA: TGTGCCTGGAGCCCCGGACTGAACACCGGGGAGCTGTTTTTT
CDR3 protein: CAWSPGLNTGELFF
V gene: TRBV30
CDR3 length: 14
J gene: TRBJ2-2
clone size: few
D gene: NA

CDR3 DNA: TGTGCCAGCAGTCCCCGGACAGACTCCTACGAGCAGTACTTC
CDR3 protein: CASSPRTDSYEQYF
V gene: TRBV2
CDR3 length: 14
J gene: TRBJ2-7
clone size: few
D gene: NA

CDR3 DNA: TGCGCCAGCAGGCAAGATTACAGCGGGAGCTACGAGCAGTACTTC
CDR3 protein: CASRQDYSGSYEQYF
V gene: TRBV4-1
CDR3 length: 15
J gene: TRBJ2-7
clone size: NA
D gene: TRBD2

CDR3 DNA: TGTGCCAGCAGTGAAAATAGGGAGGGCTACACCTTC
CDR3 protein: CASSENREGYTF
V gene: TRBV25-1
CDR3 length: 12
J gene: TRBJ1-2
clone size: NA
D gene: NA

CDR3 DNA: TGTGCCAGCAGTGGACAAGAGACCCAGTACTTC
CDR3 protein: CASSGQETQYF
V gene: TRBV25-1
CDR3 length: 11
J gene: TRBJ2-5
clone size: once
D gene: NA

CDR3 DNA: TGCGCCAGCAGCCAAGAAGGGACAGCCGCACGCGAGCAGTACTTC
CDR3 protein: CASSQEGTAAREQYF
V gene: TRBV4-1
CDR3 length: 15
J gene: TRBJ2-7
clone size: NA
D gene: TRBD1

CDR3 DNA: TGTGCCAGCAGCCCGGGACTAGCAGGGTACAATGAGCAGTTCTTC
CDR3 protein: CASSPGLAGYNEQFF
V gene: TRBV6-1
CDR3 length: 15
J gene: TRBJ2-1
clone size: once
D gene: TRBD2

CDR3 DNA: TGTGCCAGCTCACCGTCAGGGTTGGCCTACGAGCAGTACTTC
CDR3 protein: CASSPSGLAYEQYF
V gene: TRBV18
CDR3 length: 14
J gene: TRBJ2-7
clone size: once
D gene: NA

CDR3 DNA: TGTGCCAGCAGCCCAAATTATAGGGGGACTGGAAACACCATATATTTT
CDR3 protein: CASSPNYRGTGNTIYF
V gene: TRBV7-8
CDR3 length: 16
J gene: TRBJ1-3
clone size: NA
D gene: NA

CDR3 DNA: TGTGCCAGCAGCTTAGGAGGGGTTAGCGAGCAGTACTTC
CDR3 protein: CASSLGGVSEQYF
V gene: TRBV7-9
CDR3 length: 13
J gene: TRBJ2-7
clone size: NA
D gene: NA

CDR3 DNA: TGTGCCAGCAGCGGACAGGGGCATGGAAACACCATATATTTT
CDR3 protein: CASSGQGHGNTIYF
V gene: TRBV2
CDR3 length: 14
J gene: TRBJ1-3
clone size: NA
D gene: TRBD1

CDR3 DNA: TGTGCCAGCAGCTTGGCCCGGGACAGCTCCACCGGGGAGCTGTTTTTT
CDR3 protein: CASSLARDSSTGELFF
V gene: TRBV5-4
CDR3 length: 16
J gene: TRBJ2-2
clone size: once
D gene: TRBD1

CDR3 DNA: TGTGCCAGCCTTCAGGGCGGGAGCAGATACGAGCAGTACTTC
CDR3 protein: CASLQGGSRYEQYF
V gene: TRBV7-2
CDR3 length: 14
J gene: TRBJ2-7
clone size: NA
D gene: TRBD2

CDR3 DNA: TGTGCCAGCAGTGCCCTAACTGGGACAGGGGGACTACATGGCTACACCTTC
CDR3 protein: CASSALTGTGGLHGYTF
V gene: TRBV7-8
CDR3 length: 17
J gene: TRBJ1-2
clone size: many
D gene: TRBD1

CDR3 DNA: TGTGCCAGCTCACCACAGGCTAGCGGGCCTGGGGGCACAGATACGCAGTATTTT
CDR3 protein: CASSPQASGPGGTDTQYF
V gene: TRBV18
CDR3 length: 18
J gene: TRBJ2-3
clone size: NA
D gene: TRBD2

CDR3 DNA: TGTGCCAGCTCACAACAGACCTACGAGCAGTACTTC
CDR3 protein: CASSQQTYEQYF
V gene: TRBV18
CDR3 length: 12
J gene: TRBJ2-7
clone size: NA
D gene: NA

CDR3 DNA: TGTGCCACCAGCAGGGGGGGCGGATCGGAGACCCAGTACTTC
CDR3 protein: CATSRGGGSETQYF
V gene: TRBV15
CDR3 length: 14
J gene: TRBJ2-5
clone size: NA
D gene: NA

CDR3 DNA: TGTGCCAGCAGCTATACTAGCGGGGGATCCTACAATGAGCAGTTCTTC
CDR3 protein: CASSYTSGGSYNEQFF
V gene: TRBV28
CDR3 length: 16
J gene: TRBJ2-1
clone size: NA
D gene: TRBD2

CDR3 DNA: TGTGCCAGCAGCAGCGGGACTAGCGGGTGGTCTAACACCGGGGAGCTGTTTTTT
CDR3 protein: CASSSGTSGWSNTGELFF
V gene: TRBV11-3
CDR3 length: 18
J gene: TRBJ2-2
clone size: many
D gene: TRBD2

CDR3 DNA: TGTGCCAGCAGTGAATATACAGGGGGAAATGAAAAACTGTTTTTT
CDR3 protein: CASSEYTGGNEKLFF
V gene: TRBV25-1
CDR3 length: 15
J gene: TRBJ1-4
clone size: medium-sized
D gene: TRBD1

CDR3 DNA: TGTGCCAGTACCTGGACAGCGACCATGAACACTGAAGCTTTCTTT
CDR3 protein: CASTWTATMNTEAFF
V gene: TRBV19
CDR3 length: 15
J gene: TRBJ1-1
clone size: NA
D gene: NA

CDR3 DNA: TGTGCCAGCAGCTCCAGGCGGGCGGAGCTGTTTTTT
CDR3 protein: CASSSRRAELFF
V gene: TRBV7-2
CDR3 length: 12
J gene: TRBJ2-2
clone size: once
D gene: NA

CDR3 DNA: TGCGCCAGCAGCCAAGATAGAGCGGGAGCTGGGGATACGCAGTATTTT
CDR3 protein: CASSQDRAGAGDTQYF
V gene: TRBV4-3
CDR3 length: 16
J gene: TRBJ2-3
clone size: once
D gene: TRBD2

CDR3 DNA: TGTGCCAGCAGACCGACAGGGGCTAATGAAAAACTGTTTTTT
CDR3 protein: CASRPTGANEKLFF
V gene: TRBV25-1
CDR3 length: 14
J gene: TRBJ1-4
clone size: NA
D gene: TRBD1

CDR3 DNA: TGTGCCTGGAGTAGACTAGCGACGATGCAGTTCTTC
CDR3 protein: CAWSRLATMQFF
V gene: TRBV30
CDR3 length: 12
J gene: TRBJ2-1
clone size: NA
D gene: TRBD2

CDR3 DNA: TGTGCCAGCGGACAGGAAGAGACCCAGTACTTC
CDR3 protein: CASGQEETQYF
V gene: TRBV7-2
CDR3 length: 11
J gene: TRBJ2-5
clone size: few
D gene: TRBD1

CDR3 DNA: TGTGCCAGCAGTGGGAGTCGGCAGCCCTCTGGAAACACCATATATTTT
CDR3 protein: CASSGSRQPSGNTIYF
V gene: TRBV2
CDR3 length: 16
J gene: TRBJ1-3
clone size: NA
D gene: NA

CDR3 DNA: TGTGCCAGAAGCCCCGACAGCAGCTCCTACAATGAGCAGTTCTTC
CDR3 protein: CARSPDSSSYNEQFF
V gene: TRBV5-3
CDR3 length: 15
J gene: TRBJ2-1
clone size: NA
D gene: NA

CDR3 DNA: TGTGCCAGCAACTTTAGGGACGGGGAGCTGTTTTTT
CDR3 protein: CASNFRDGELFF
V gene: TRBV7-9
CDR3 length: 12
J gene: TRBJ2-2
clone size: NA
D gene: NA

CDR3 DNA: TGTGCAAGCAAGACAGGGGATGCTGGAAACACCATATATTTT
CDR3 protein: CASKTGDAGNTIYF
V gene: TRBV2
CDR3 length: 14
J gene: TRBJ1-3
clone size: NA
D gene: TRBD1

CDR3 DNA: TGTGCCAGTGTTCCGAGGGCAGGGCTCGATGGCTACACCTTC
CDR3 protein: CASVPRAGLDGYTF
V gene: TRBV19
CDR3 length: 14
J gene: TRBJ1-2
clone size: NA
D gene: NA

CDR3 DNA: TGTGCCAGCAGCTTACTCAGGGAAGGCGAGCAGTACTTC
CDR3 protein: CASSLLREGEQYF
V gene: TRBV7-9
CDR3 length: 13
J gene: TRBJ2-7
clone size: NA
D gene: NA

CDR3 DNA: TGTGCCAGCAGCCTGGGGGTTGTCGCTGAAGCTTTCTTT
CDR3 protein: CASSLGVVAEAFF
V gene: TRBV5-4
CDR3 length: 13
J gene: TRBJ1-1
clone size: NA
D gene: NA

CDR3 DNA: TGTGCCAGCAGTTTAGTGGGGCCTGGAAACACCATATATTTT
CDR3 protein: CASSLVGPGNTIYF
V gene: TRBV27
CDR3 length: 14
J gene: TRBJ1-3
clone size: NA
D gene: NA

CDR3 DNA: TGTGCCACCAGCAGAGATTTTAGCAATCAGCCCCAGCATTTT
CDR3 protein: CATSRDFSNQPQHF
V gene: TRBV15
CDR3 length: 14
J gene: TRBJ1-5
clone size: few
D gene: NA

CDR3 DNA: TGTGCCTGGAGCCTGGGGGGATACAATGAGCAGTTCTTC
CDR3 protein: CAWSLGGYNEQFF
V gene: TRBV30
CDR3 length: 13
J gene: TRBJ2-1
clone size: NA
D gene: NA

CDR3 DNA: TGTGCCAGCAGCGTAGGGGGCGGGAGTGGCACAGATACGCAGTATTTT
CDR3 protein: CASSVGGGSGTDTQYF
V gene: TRBV9
CDR3 length: 16
J gene: TRBJ2-3
clone size: NA
D gene: TRBD2

CDR3 DNA: TGTGCCAGCAGCTTGGGGGTGGACAGCCACGAAAAACTGTTTTTT
CDR3 protein: CASSLGVDSHEKLFF
V gene: TRBV5-7
CDR3 length: 15
J gene: TRBJ1-4
clone size: NA
D gene: NA

CDR3 DNA: TGTGCCAGCAACTTAGGTTGGGGAATGGAGACTGAAGCTTTCTTT
CDR3 protein: CASNLGWGMETEAFF
V gene: TRBV7-2
CDR3 length: 15
J gene: TRBJ1-1
clone size: NA
D gene: NA

CDR3 DNA: TGTGCCAGCCGACGGGGGGGAGAGACCCAGTACTTC
CDR3 protein: CASRRGGETQYF
V gene: TRBV7-2
CDR3 length: 12
J gene: TRBJ2-5
clone size: NA
D gene: TRBD2

CDR3 DNA: TGTGCCAGCAGTACTAGCGGGCGGAGGATTCGGCAGTATTTT
CDR3 protein: CASSTSGRRIRQYF
V gene: TRBV27
CDR3 length: 14
J gene: TRBJ2-3
clone size: NA
D gene: TRBD2

CDR3 DNA: TGTGCCAGCAGTCGGGAAAGGGGGTTTGAGACCCAGTACTTC
CDR3 protein: CASSRERGFETQYF
V gene: TRBV27
CDR3 length: 14
J gene: TRBJ2-5
clone size: NA
D gene: NA

CDR3 DNA: TGTGCCAGCAGCTTGGTTGGGGGCTGGAGGAAGCACGAGCAGTACTTC
CDR3 protein: CASSLVGGWRKHEQYF
V gene: TRBV5-4
CDR3 length: 16
J gene: TRBJ2-7
clone size: NA
D gene: NA

CDR3 DNA: TGTGCCAGCAGTGGGGGGAAGGACACTGAAGCTTTCTTT
CDR3 protein: CASSGGKDTEAFF
V gene: TRBV6-4
CDR3 length: 13
J gene: TRBJ1-1
clone size: NA
D gene: NA

CDR3 DNA: TGTGCCAGCAGCCCCAGGGGACAGCCGAACACTGAAGCTTTCTTT
CDR3 protein: CASSPRGQPNTEAFF
V gene: TRBV12-1
CDR3 length: 15
J gene: TRBJ1-1
clone size: NA
D gene: NA

CDR3 DNA: TGTGCCATCGGTGAGGGCCTGGCTAATGAAAAACTGTTTTTT
CDR3 protein: CAIGEGLANEKLFF
V gene: TRBV10-3
CDR3 length: 14
J gene: TRBJ1-4
clone size: NA
D gene: NA

CDR3 DNA: TGTGCCAGTAGTATGGTAAGGGGCACAGATACGCAGTATTTT
CDR3 protein: CASSMVRGTDTQYF
V gene: TRBV19
CDR3 length: 14
J gene: TRBJ2-3
clone size: once
D gene: NA

CDR3 DNA: TGCGCCAGCAGTCTCGGACAGACCACTAGCACAGATACGCAGTATTTT
CDR3 protein: CASSLGQTTSTDTQYF
V gene: TRBV10-1
CDR3 length: 16
J gene: TRBJ2-3
clone size: NA
D gene: NA

CDR3 DNA: TGTGCCAGCAGCGTAGATGCCGGGAGCTCCTACAATGAGCAGTTCTTC
CDR3 protein: CASSVDAGSSYNEQFF
V gene: TRBV9
CDR3 length: 16
J gene: TRBJ2-1
clone size: NA
D gene: NA

CDR3 DNA: TGTGCCAGCAGTGACAGGGGAGGGACTGAAGCTTTCTTT
CDR3 protein: CASSDRGGTEAFF
V gene: TRBV6-1
CDR3 length: 13
J gene: TRBJ1-1
clone size: once
D gene: NA

CDR3 DNA: TGTGCCAGCAGACTATTTGGAGTTTATGGCTACACCTTC
CDR3 protein: CASRLFGVYGYTF
V gene: TRBV5-6
CDR3 length: 13
J gene: TRBJ1-2
clone size: few
D gene: NA

CDR3 DNA: TGTGCCAGCTCACCTCGGACGGAAGTCTACGAGCAGTACTTC
CDR3 protein: CASSPRTEVYEQYF
V gene: TRBV18
CDR3 length: 14
J gene: TRBJ2-7
clone size: NA
D gene: NA